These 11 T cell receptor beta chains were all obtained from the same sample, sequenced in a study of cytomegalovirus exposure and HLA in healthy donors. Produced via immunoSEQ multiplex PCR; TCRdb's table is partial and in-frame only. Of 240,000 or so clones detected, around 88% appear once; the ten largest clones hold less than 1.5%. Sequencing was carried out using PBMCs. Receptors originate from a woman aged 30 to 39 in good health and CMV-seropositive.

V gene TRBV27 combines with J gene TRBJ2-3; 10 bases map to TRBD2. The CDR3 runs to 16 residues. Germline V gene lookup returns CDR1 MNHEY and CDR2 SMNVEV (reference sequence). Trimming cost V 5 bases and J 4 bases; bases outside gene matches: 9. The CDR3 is CASSVTTSGWADTQYF. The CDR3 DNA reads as TGTGCCAGCAGTGTGACGACTAGCGGGTGGGCAGATACGCAGTATTTT.

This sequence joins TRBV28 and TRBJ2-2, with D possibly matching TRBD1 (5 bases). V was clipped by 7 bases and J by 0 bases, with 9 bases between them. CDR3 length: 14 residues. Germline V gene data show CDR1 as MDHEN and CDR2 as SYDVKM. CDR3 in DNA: TGTGCCAGCATCACAGGTGCGAACACCGGGGAGCTGTTTTTT. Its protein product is CASITGANTGELFF.

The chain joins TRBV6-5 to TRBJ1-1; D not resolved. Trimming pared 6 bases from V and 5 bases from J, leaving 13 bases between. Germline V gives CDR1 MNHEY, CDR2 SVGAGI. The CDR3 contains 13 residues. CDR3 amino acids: CASSRLWQTEAFF. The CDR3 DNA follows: TGTGCCAGCAGCCGCCTGTGGCAGACTGAAGCTTTCTTT.

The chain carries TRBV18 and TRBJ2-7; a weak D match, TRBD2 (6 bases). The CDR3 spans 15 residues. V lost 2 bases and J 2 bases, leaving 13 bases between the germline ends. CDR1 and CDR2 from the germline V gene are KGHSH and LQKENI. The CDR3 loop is CASSPSSREPYEQYF. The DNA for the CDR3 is TGTGCCAGCTCACCATCCAGCCGGGAGCCCTACGAGCAGTACTTC.

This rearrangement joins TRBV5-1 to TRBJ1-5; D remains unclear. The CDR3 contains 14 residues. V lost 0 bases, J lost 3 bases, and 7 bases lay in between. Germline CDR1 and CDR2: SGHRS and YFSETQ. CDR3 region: CASSLDQSNQPQHF. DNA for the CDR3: TGCGCCAGCAGCTTGGATCAGTCCAATCAGCCCCAGCATTTT.

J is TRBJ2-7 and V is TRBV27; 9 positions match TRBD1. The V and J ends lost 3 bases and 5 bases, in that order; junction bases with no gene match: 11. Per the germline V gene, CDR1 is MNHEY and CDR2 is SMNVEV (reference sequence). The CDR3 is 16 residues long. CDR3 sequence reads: CASSFDPGQGSNEQYF. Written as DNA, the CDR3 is TGTGCCAGCAGTTTTGACCCGGGACAGGGTAGCAACGAGCAGTACTTC.

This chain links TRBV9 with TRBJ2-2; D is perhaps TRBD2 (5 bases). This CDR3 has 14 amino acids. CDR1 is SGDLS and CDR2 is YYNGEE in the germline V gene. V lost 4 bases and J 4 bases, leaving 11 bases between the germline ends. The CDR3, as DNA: TGTGCCAGCAGCTCGTGGACTTTCACCGGGGAGCTGTTTTTT. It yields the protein CASSSWTFTGELFF.

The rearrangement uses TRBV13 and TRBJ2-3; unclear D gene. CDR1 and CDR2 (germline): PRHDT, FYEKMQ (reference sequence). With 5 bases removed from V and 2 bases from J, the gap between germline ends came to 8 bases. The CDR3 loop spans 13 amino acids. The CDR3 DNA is TGTGCCAGCAGCCCGGTTAACACAGATACGCAGTATTTT. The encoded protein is CASSPVNTDTQYF.

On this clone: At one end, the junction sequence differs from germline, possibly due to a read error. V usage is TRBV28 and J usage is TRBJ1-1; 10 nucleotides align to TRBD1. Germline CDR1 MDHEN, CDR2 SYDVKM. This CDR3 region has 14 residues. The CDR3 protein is CASSRQGANPEAFF. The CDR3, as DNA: TGTGCCAGCAGTCGACAGGGGGCGAACCCTGAAGCTTTCTTT. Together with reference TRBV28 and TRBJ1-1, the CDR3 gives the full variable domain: DVKVTQSSRYLVKRTGEKVFLECVQDMDHENMFWYRQDPGLGLRLIYFSYDVKMKEKGDIPEGYSVSREKKERFSLILESASTNQTSMYLCASSRQGANPEAFFGQGTRLTVV.

This CDR3 reads CASSLTGTTGNEQFF. CDR3 in DNA: TGTGCCAGCAGCTTAACGGGGACGACAGGGAATGAGCAGTTCTTC. This chain links TRBV7-8 with TRBJ2-1; 7 bases map to TRBD1. CDR1 SGHVS and CDR2 FQNEAQ come from the germline V gene. V shed 2 bases, J shed 7 bases, and the junction held 8 bases outside the gene matches. This CDR3 has 15 amino acids.

The CDR3 spells CASSFTGQPQHF. The CDR3 DNA is TGTGCCAGCAGTTTTACCGGGCAGCCCCAGCATTTT. The genes are TRBV27 and TRBJ1-5; D is undetermined. V was clipped by 3 bases and J by 7 bases, with 7 bases between them. The germline V gene encodes CDR1 MNHEY and CDR2 SMNVEV (reference sequence). There are 12 residues in the CDR3.